This TCR beta chain was documented in a study of tissue T cells after allogeneic stem cell transplantation. This clone was seen a single time. Its antigen is still unknown. Genes here carry mouse names. The CDR3 extends 1 residue past the end of the read, so its final part is completed from the germline J gene. CDR3 sequences, V/J genes, frequencies and template counts came from survey-depth TCRbeta sequencing. TCRdb keeps only in-frame clones here, not all; method: immunoSEQ multiplex PCR. Of around 50,000 clones in the sample, approximately 70% are singletons; the top ten hold roughly 0.55%. The CDR3 has 12 amino acids. CDR1 and CDR2 (germline): KGHPV, FQNQEV (reference sequence). The V end lost 7 bases, the J end lost 4 bases, and 11 bases lay between the germline ends. Study-wide points: TCR repertoires tracked anatomic similarity, regardless of disease or transplant status. Across patients, clones rarely overlapped, yet motif clusters were shared tissue-specifically. The study did not identify alloreactive or antigen-specific tissue TCRs, and some clones might be persisting host cells.

The clonotype comes from a pool of C57BL/6 mice in good health. The specimen was sorted cells pooled from one or two spleens. This chain links TRBV26 with TRBJ2-7; perhaps TRBD2 as D (7 bases). The CDR3 loop reads CASTGGLYEQYF. CDR3 DNA (partial): TGTGCCAGCACCGGGGGGCTATATGAACAGTAC.